Shown below are 26 T cell receptor beta chains from a single sample sequenced in a study of blood T cells in healthy people across ages. It was with a sample-barcoded 5' primer and a J-beta primer mix that a second PCR of about 7 to 12 cycles was run. TCRdb re-called the 5' RACE reads through MiXCR, storing one row per CDR3 protein. The sample shows over 700,000 distinct CDR3 sequences, 50% to 65% of them seen only once. The sample consisted of blood. These TCRs come from a man older than 75 in good health.

The rearrangement joins TRBV27 to TRBJ2-1; weak D call: TRBD2 (6 bases). The CDR3 is 15 residues long. Trimming pared 6 bases from V and 10 bases from J, leaving 22 bases between. In germline, CDR1 is MNHEY, CDR2 SMNVEV (reference sequence). The DNA for the CDR3 is TGTGCCAGCAGCTTCGGGGGTCTGGATGGGGGGGAGCAGTTCTTC. Residues: CASSFGGLDGGEQFF.

The chain recombines TRBV5-6 with TRBJ2-4, with 7 bases fitting TRBD1. This CDR3 comprises 20 residues. Germline V gives CDR1 SGHDT, CDR2 YYEEEE. The V segment lost 0 bases and the J segment 0 bases; nucleotides outside the gene matches: 15. The CDR3 is CASSLGLLNRGIPAKNIQYF. The DNA for the CDR3 is TGTGCCAGCAGCTTGGGTCTCCTGAACAGGGGAATTCCAGCCAAAAACATTCAGTACTTC.

The V and J genes are TRBV20-1 and TRBJ2-4; possible D gene TRBD2, 5 bases. The J call is doubtful: the DNA matches TRBJ2-7 better. CDR3 length: 14 residues. Germline V gene lookup returns CDR1 DFQATT and CDR2 SNEGSKA (reference sequence). The CDR3 DNA reads as TGCAGTGCTAGAGTTGGGCAGAGGGTCCACGAGCAGTACTTC. Its translation is CSARVGQRVHEQYF.

A word on this clonotype: One base away lies a much larger clone, so this may be a sequencing read error. The chain carries TRBV2 and TRBJ1-4; the D gene is possibly TRBD1 (6 bases). Germline CDR1 reads SNHLY; CDR2 reads FYNNEI. CDR3 size: 14 residues. V was cut by 8 bases and J by 2 bases, with 12 bases left in between. The CDR3 reads CASHRDATNEKLFF. The CDR3 region has the DNA TGTGCCAGCCACAGGGACGCGACTAATGAAAAACTGTTTTTT.

This clonotype was counted a few times. The chain is built from TRBV24-1 and TRBJ2-3, with D possibly being TRBD1 (6 bases). CDR1 is KGHDR and CDR2 is SFDVKD in the germline V gene. Trimming removed 9 bases from V and 0 bases from J, with 15 bases in between. The CDR3 consists of 15 residues. The CDR3 region is CATAMAGVSTDTQYF. In DNA, the CDR3 is TGTGCCACCGCGATGGCAGGGGTTAGCACAGATACGCAGTATTTT.

The chain couples TRBV18 to TRBJ2-3; TRBD2 might be the D (5 bases). Trimming left V 6 bases short and J 2 bases short, with 12 bases between. The CDR3 loop spans 14 amino acids. Germline assignment: CDR1 KGHSH and CDR2 LQKENI. The CDR3 sequence: CASSLTRDTDTQYF. The DNA of the CDR3 is TGTGCCAGCTCGCTCACGAGGGACACAGATACGCAGTATTTT.

This clonotype was detected a few times. V gene TRBV7-2 combines with J gene TRBJ2-6; D gene ambiguous. Trimming took off 1 base at V and 0 bases at J, with 4 bases between the two ends. Per the germline V gene, CDR1 is SGHTA and CDR2 is FQGNSA. This CDR3 has 15 amino acids. The CDR3 loop is CASSLVVSGANVLTF. The CDR3 DNA reads TGTGCCAGCAGCTTAGTTGTCTCTGGGGCCAACGTCCTGACTTTC. Full variable domain (outside the CDR3, taken from reference TRBV7-2 and TRBJ2-6): GAGVSQSPSNKVTEKGKDVELRCDPISGHTALYWYRQSLGQGLEFLIYFQGNSAPDKSGLPSDRFSAERTGGSVSTLTIQRTQQEDSAVYLCASSLVVSGANVLTFGAGSRLTVL.

CDR3 sequence: CASSSHIAGGANEQFF. The DNA for the CDR3 is TGCGCCAGCAGCTCTCATATAGCGGGAGGGGCCAATGAGCAGTTCTTC. The chain uses TRBV5-1 and TRBJ2-1, with 11 bases identical to TRBD2. The CDR3 is 16 amino acids. With V trimmed by 3 bases and J by 6 bases, 8 bases remained unmatched. Germline values: CDR1 SGHRS, CDR2 YFSETQ. The whole variable domain, remainder taken from reference TRBV5-1 and TRBJ2-1, is KAGVTQTPRYLIKTRGQQVTLSCSPISGHRSVSWYQQTPGQGLQFLFEYFSETQRNKGNFPGRFSGRQFSNSRSEMNVSTLELGDSALYLCASSSHIAGGANEQFFGPGTRLTVL.

This sequence joins TRBV29-1 and TRBJ1-2, with unresolved D. Germline assignment: CDR1 SQVTM and CDR2 ANQGSEA. The CDR3 covers 14 residues. V lost 7 bases, J lost 5 bases, and 20 bases lay in between. CDR3 in amino acids: CSAAFDYESYGYTF. In nucleotides, the CDR3 is TGCAGCGCAGCATTTGACTATGAGTCATATGGCTACACCTTC.

The table lists this clonotype with a few counts. The chain is built from TRBV5-1 and TRBJ2-1, with TRBD2 matching over 11 bases. After removal of 3 bases from V and 7 bases from J, the junction contained 3 bases not matched to a gene. From germline, CDR1 is SGHRS and CDR2 YFSETQ. The CDR3 has 14 residues. In DNA form, the CDR3 reads TGCGCCAGCAGCTCCTCTAGCGGGGGGAATGAGCAGTTCTTC. Its protein product is CASSSSSGGNEQFF.

Notes on this clonotype: Mismatch with germline at one junction end may stem from a read error. The J gene is TRBJ2-3, the V gene TRBV20-1, with a tentative D call TRBD2 (7 bases). The CDR3 has 18 amino acids. The germline V gene has CDR1 DFQATT and CDR2 SNEGSKA (reference sequence). The DNA for the CDR3 is TGCGGTGCTAGAGGAACGAGCGGGGTCAGGGGTAGCACAGATACGCAGTATTTT. Amino acids: CGARGTSGVRGSTDTQYF.

This chain uses TRBV4-2 with TRBJ2-3; 7 nucleotides agree with TRBD2. The V segment lost 0 bases and the J segment 4 bases; nucleotides outside the gene matches: 4. CDR1 is LGHNA and CDR2 is YNFKEQ in the germline V gene. The length of the CDR3 is 15 residues. Here the CDR3 DNA reads TGTGCCAGCAGCCAAGAGGGGAGGGAGGCAGATACGCAGTATTTT. It codes for CASSQEGREADTQYF.

J is TRBJ2-5 and V is TRBV7-9; either TRBD1 or TRBD2 may fit D (5 bases each). The end of the DNA fits TRBJ2-7 better, so the J call may be wrong. The CDR3 is 14 amino acids. Germline V gives CDR1 SEHNR, CDR2 FQNEAQ (reference sequence). CDR3 DNA: TGTGCCAGCAGTTTACTGGGGCAGGGACGCGAGCAGTACTTC. Its translation: CASSLLGQGREQYF.

CDR3 amino acids: CATSRDIERTYEQYF. In DNA form, the CDR3 reads TGTGCCACCAGCAGAGATATAGAGAGGACCTACGAGCAGTACTTC. V gene TRBV15 combines with J gene TRBJ2-5; no firm D call. The end of the DNA fits TRBJ2-7 better, so the J call may be wrong. CDR1 is LNHNV, CDR2 YYDKDF, per germline (reference sequence). The CDR3 spans 15 residues.

The chain links TRBV3-1 to TRBJ2-1, with TRBD2 identical over 12 bases. The CDR3 is 16 residues long. Germline lookup yields CDR1 LGHDT and CDR2 YNNKEL (reference sequence). After removal of 0 bases from V and 8 bases from J, the junction contained 5 bases not matched to a gene. CDR3 nucleotide sequence: TGTGCCAGCAGCCAAGATCTAGCGGGAGGGCTCCATGAGCAGTTCTTC. Translation: CASSQDLAGGLHEQFF.

This clonotype appeared a few times. The rearrangement joins TRBV7-2 to TRBJ1-6; possible D gene TRBD1, 5 bases. This CDR3 is built from 14 residues. V was pared by 6 bases and J by 8 bases, with 14 bases between. From germline, CDR1 is SGHTA and CDR2 FQGNSA. In nucleotides, the CDR3 is TGTGCCAGCAGGCCAGGGATGAGGCATTCACCCCTCCACTTT. It yields the protein CASRPGMRHSPLHF.

This clonotype was counted once. The rearrangement joins TRBV6-5 to TRBJ2-3; 9 positions agree with TRBD2. Germline CDR1 MNHEY, CDR2 SVGAGI. The CDR3 is 15 residues long. Trimming cost V 6 bases and J 14 bases; bases outside gene matches: 18. The CDR3 loop is CASRAAASGTRYAYF. CDR3 in DNA: TGTGCCAGCAGGGCAGCGGCTAGCGGGACCAGATACGCGTATTTT.

The chain couples TRBV2 to TRBJ2-7; the match to TRBD2 covers 12 bases. V lost 6 bases and J lost 5; bases outside the gene matches: 5. Germline CDR1 reads SNHLY; CDR2 reads FYNNEI. CDR3 length equals 14 residues. CDR3: CASRERLAGDEQYF. Written as DNA, the CDR3 is TGTGCCAGCAGAGAGAGACTAGCGGGAGACGAGCAGTACTTC.

The rearrangement links TRBV9 to TRBJ2-1; D unclear. This CDR3 is built from 16 residues. Germline-derived CDR1 and CDR2 are SGDLS and YYNGEE. V lost 1 base to trimming and J lost 5 bases, with 16 bases between them. In DNA, the CDR3 is TGTGCCAGCAGCGTACACCCGAGGCTAGGGAACAATGAGCAGTTCTTC. Its translation is CASSVHPRLGNNEQFF.

V gene TRBV7-2 combines with J gene TRBJ2-3; 12 bases align to TRBD2. Germline V gene sequence: CDR1 SGHTA, CDR2 FQGNSA. The CDR3 sequence is 19 residues long. V was clipped by 4 bases and J by 14 bases; unmatched bases: 25. The CDR3 bases are TGTGCCAGCAGCTCCAGCCGGACTAGCGGGATAGTGGAGCACAGATACGCGTATTTT. The encoded protein is CASSSSRTSGIVEHRYAYF.

Only a few counts were recorded for this clonotype. CDR3 residues: CASTPGLANNEQFF. The CDR3 DNA is TGCGCCAGCACCCCGGGACTAGCGAATAATGAGCAGTTCTTC. This chain connects TRBV5-1 to TRBJ2-1; TRBD2 matches 10 bases. Germline CDR1 and CDR2: SGHRS and YFSETQ. Trimming at V came to 6 bases and at J to 7 bases, leaving 7 bases not matched to a gene. The CDR3 covers 14 residues.

This chain uses TRBV29-1 with TRBJ2-3, with D hard to call. Trimming shortened V by 7 bases and J by 0 bases, and 8 bases separated the two germline ends. Germline-derived CDR1 and CDR2 are SQVTM and ANQGSEA. This CDR3 spans 12 amino acids. The CDR3 protein is CSGADSTDTQYF. The DNA for the CDR3 is TGCAGCGGTGCAGATAGCACAGATACGCAGTATTTT.

The V call is TRBV7-2, the J call TRBJ2-4, with D perhaps matching TRBD1 (6 bases). The V end lost 4 bases, the J end lost 3 bases, and 10 bases lay between the germline ends. CDR3 length equals 14 residues. Germline CDR1 SGHTA, CDR2 FQGNSA. The DNA of the CDR3 is TGTGCCAGCAGCTCAGGGGAAGTCAAAAACATTCAGTACTTC. Its protein product is CASSSGEVKNIQYF.

This clonotype was counted once. J is TRBJ2-1 and V is TRBV20-1; D possibly matches TRBD1 or TRBD2 (6 bases each). This CDR3 is 12 amino acids long. V gave up 5 bases and J gave up 8 bases, with 13 bases separating them. Germline CDR1 is DFQATT and CDR2 is SNEGSKA (reference sequence). The CDR3 here is CSADGGRDEQFF. CDR3 DNA: TGCAGTGCTGATGGGGGGCGCGATGAGCAGTTCTTC.

V and J are TRBV20-1 and TRBJ2-7; perhaps TRBD2 as D (6 bases). V was clipped by 5 bases and J by 0 bases, with 17 bases between them. This CDR3 has 15 residues. Germline CDR1 and CDR2: DFQATT and SNEGSKA (reference sequence). As DNA, the CDR3 is TGCAGTGCTCGTTGGATAGCGGAAACCTCCTACGAGCAGTACTTC. This codes for CSARWIAETSYEQYF.

This clonotype was seen once. V gene TRBV6-6 combines with J gene TRBJ2-5; D assignment may be TRBD1 or TRBD2 (5 bases each). The CDR3 sequence is 13 residues long. Trimming took off 5 bases at V and 11 bases at J, with 18 bases between the two ends. Per the germline V gene, CDR1 is MNHNY and CDR2 is SVGAGI (reference sequence). CDR3 region: CASSALIEGEQYF. Written as DNA, the CDR3 is TGTGCCAGCAGTGCCCTGATAGAAGGGGAGCAGTACTTC.